The rows below give T cell receptor beta chains drawn from one sample of a study of long-term antiretroviral therapy in people with HIV. Here immunoSEQ multiplex PCR was the method, and the copy in TCRdb shows in-frame clones only, minus some. The top ten hold just over 3.5% of the sample, which has 25,000 to 30,000 clones, over 85% seen once. Material: unsorted PBMCs, obtained 1.8 years after starting antiretroviral therapy. These receptors were taken from a woman under 30 with HIV. The CDR3 runs from the conserved cysteine through the conserved F or W. A D gene is named only where the DNA matches it firmly. The size field is filled for only some rows; it gives once, few, many or a size class.

>-|TRBD2|TRBJ2-7|TRBV9
CASSPTTSGGPYEQYF
TGTGCCAGCAGCCCGACGACTAGCGGGGGACCATACGAGCAGTACTTC
>-|TRBD2|TRBJ2-1|TRBV2
CASSGGLAGVSFNEQFF
TGTGCCAGCAGTGGGGGACTAGCGGGAGTTTCTTTCAATGAGCAGTTCTTC
>-|-|TRBJ2-2|TRBV7-2
CASLPPEAAVRTGELFF
TGTGCCAGCCTTCCTCCGGAGGCCGCTGTAAGGACCGGGGAGCTGTTTTTT
>-|-|TRBJ2-1|TRBV12-2
CASRFPGLGDEQFF
TGTGCAAGTCGCTTCCCGGGACTAGGCGATGAGCAGTTCTTC
>-|-|TRBJ2-6|TRBV5-5
CASSLVGVLAPGANVLTF
TGTGCCAGCAGCTTGGTGGGGGTCCTCGCCCCTGGGGCCAACGTCCTGACTTTC
>few|-|TRBJ2-1|TRBV9
CASSRGGYGQFF
TGTGCCAGCAGCCGAGGGGGGTATGGGCAGTTCTTC
>-|TRBD2|TRBJ2-1|TRBV6-1
CASSELGGRHNEQFF
TGTGCCAGCAGTGAACTTGGCGGGAGACACAATGAGCAGTTCTTC
>-|TRBD2|TRBJ2-1|TRBV7-3
CASSLSGSDNEQFF
TGTGCCAGCAGCTTAAGCGGGAGCGACAATGAGCAGTTCTTC
>-|-|TRBJ1-4|TRBV7-9
CASSDPAAQQGEKLFF
TGTGCCAGCAGCGACCCCGCGGCCCAGCAGGGTGAAAAACTGTTTTTT
>few|-|TRBJ2-7|TRBV9
CASSRTETYEQYF
TGTGCCAGCAGCCGGACAGAAACCTACGAGCAGTACTTC
>-|TRBD1|TRBJ2-7|TRBV4-3
CASSYRDRSYEQYF
TGCGCCAGCAGCTACCGGGACAGGTCCTACGAGCAGTACTTC
>-|TRBD1|TRBJ1-5|TRBV6-6
CASSLQGDQPQHF
TGTGCCAGCAGTCTCCAGGGGGATCAGCCCCAGCATTTT
>once|TRBD2|TRBJ2-7|TRBV7-8
CASSFPSNGGSYEQYF
TGTGCCAGCAGCTTCCCATCTAACGGGGGGAGCTACGAGCAGTACTTC
>-|TRBD1|TRBJ2-3|TRBV11-1
CASSSRTGVLTTDTQYF
TGTGCCAGCAGCTCAAGGACAGGGGTCCTAACCACAGATACGCAGTATTTT
>-|-|TRBJ2-1|TRBV5-4
CASSLQDEQFF
TGTGCCAGCAGCTTACAAGATGAGCAGTTCTTC
>-|TRBD2|TRBJ2-3|TRBV27
CASSLKGRLATDTQYF
TGTGCCAGCAGTTTAAAGGGCAGACTAGCGACAGATACGCAGTATTTT
>once|TRBD2|TRBJ2-5|TRBV7-2
CASSVREGYQETQYF
TGTGCCAGCAGCGTTCGGGAGGGGTACCAAGAGACCCAGTACTTC
>-|TRBD1|TRBJ2-6|TRBV4-3
CASSRDVGDRYSGANVLTF
TGCGCCAGCAGCCGAGATGTCGGGGACAGGTACTCTGGGGCCAACGTCCTGACTTTC
>-|-|TRBJ1-1|TRBV19
CASSIGGSVNTEAFF
TGTGCCAGTAGTATAGGTGGCAGTGTGAACACTGAAGCTTTCTTT
>-|-|TRBJ1-5|TRBV7-8
CASSLAGTNQPQHF
TGTGCCAGCAGCTTAGCCGGGACCAATCAGCCCCAGCATTTT
>-|-|TRBJ1-2|TRBV20-1
CSAPRGEGYTF
TGCAGTGCACCGAGGGGGGAGGGCTACACCTTC
>once|-|TRBJ1-2|TRBV14
CASSLRKHRGRSGGYTF
TGTGCCAGCAGCCTGCGAAAACACCGGGGCCGGTCGGGCGGCTACACCTTC